This TCR beta chain was recorded in a study of blood T cell repertoires in COVID-19. The participants were between roughly 18 and 89 years old and came from 24 US areas. The CDR3 has 21 residues. V lost 4 bases to trimming and J lost 0 bases; unmatched junction nucleotides: 11. Per the germline V gene, CDR1 is KGHDR and CDR2 is SFDVKD. The method was immunoSEQ multiplex PCR; TCRdb's version includes in-frame clones alone and lacks a portion of them. The profile shows under 200,000 clones, approximately 77% of them singletons. Sequencing was done on a sample of PBMCs or T cells enriched from blood (not recorded which). The sequence was collected from a man in his fifties or sixties who had recovered from COVID-19. The V gene is TRBV24-1, the J gene TRBJ2-1; 16 bases line up with TRBD2. The DNA of the CDR3 is TGTGCCACCAGTGACCAATACCCGGGACTAGCGGGAGGGAGCTCCTACAATGAGCAGTTCTTC. It codes for CATSDQYPGLAGGSSYNEQFF.